This T cell receptor beta chain was documented in a study of blood T cell repertoires in COVID-19. On this clone itself: The same CDR3 arises from other DNA sequences in this sample as well.

With 5 bases clipped from V and 3 bases from J, the junction kept 1 base outside the gene matches. The CDR3 consists of 13 residues. In germline, CDR1 is SNHLY, CDR2 FYNNEI. The repertoire was sequenced with immunoSEQ multiplex PCR; TCRdb's copy has only in-frame clones and lacks some. The data contain approximately 160,000 clones, about 88% of them singletons. One Seattle source followed patients from active infection through their disease course. The clonotype originates from a woman aged 55 to 70 with COVID-19, enrolled during active disease. The sequenced material came from peripheral blood. J is TRBJ2-1 and V is TRBV2, with 7 bases fitting TRBD2. The CDR3 here is CASSWTSYNEQFF. The CDR3 nucleotides read TGTGCCAGCAGTTGGACTAGCTACAATGAGCAGTTCTTC.